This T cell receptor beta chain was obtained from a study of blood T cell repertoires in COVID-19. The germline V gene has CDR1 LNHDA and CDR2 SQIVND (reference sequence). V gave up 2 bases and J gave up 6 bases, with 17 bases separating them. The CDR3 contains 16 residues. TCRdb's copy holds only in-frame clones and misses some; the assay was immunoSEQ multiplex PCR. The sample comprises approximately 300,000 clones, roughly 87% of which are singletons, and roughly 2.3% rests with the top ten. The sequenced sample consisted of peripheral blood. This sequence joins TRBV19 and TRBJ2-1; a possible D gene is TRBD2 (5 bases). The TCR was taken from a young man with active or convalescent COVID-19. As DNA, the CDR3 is TGTGCCAGTAGTATATACCCAAGGCGGGTGGGCAATGAGCAGTTCTTC. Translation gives CASSIYPRRVGNEQFF.